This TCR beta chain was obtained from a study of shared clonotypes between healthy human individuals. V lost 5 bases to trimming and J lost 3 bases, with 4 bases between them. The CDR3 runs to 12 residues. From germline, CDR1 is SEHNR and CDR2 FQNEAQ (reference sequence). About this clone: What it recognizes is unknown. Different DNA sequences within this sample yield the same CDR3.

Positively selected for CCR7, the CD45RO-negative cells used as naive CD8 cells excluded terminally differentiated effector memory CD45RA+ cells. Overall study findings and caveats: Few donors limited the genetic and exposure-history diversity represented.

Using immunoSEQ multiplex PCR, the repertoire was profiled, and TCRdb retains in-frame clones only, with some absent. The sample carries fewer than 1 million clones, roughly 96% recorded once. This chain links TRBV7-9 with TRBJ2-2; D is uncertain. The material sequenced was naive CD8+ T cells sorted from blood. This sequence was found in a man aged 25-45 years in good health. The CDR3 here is CASSPDTGELFF. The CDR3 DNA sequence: TGTGCCAGCAGCCCCGACACCGGGGAGCTGTTTTTT.